This is a list of T cell receptor beta chains from one sample in a study of blood T cell repertoires in COVID-19. Clones were sequenced by immunoSEQ multiplex PCR, and TCRdb holds only the in-frame ones, with some missing. The top ten clones hold roughly 2.7% of a sample with under 250,000 clones, over 80% of them seen once. The source material was peripheral blood. These receptors were taken from a woman between 65 and 79 years old with active or convalescent COVID-19. Each CDR3 is given with its conserved first and last residue. Fields, in order: D gene, J gene, clone size, V gene, CDR3 length, CDR3 DNA, CDR3 protein. D genes are given only for firm matches. Clone size, where shown, is once, few, many, or a class for clones that have expanded.

d_gene: TRBD1; j_gene: TRBJ2-2; abundance: few; v_gene: TRBV18; len: 17; CDR3nt: TGTGCCAGCTCACCCCTAGTACAGGGGCCAAACACCGGGGAGCTGTTTTTT; CDR3aa: CASSPLVQGPNTGELFF
d_gene: TRBD2; j_gene: TRBJ2-3; abundance: -; v_gene: TRBV2; len: 14; CDR3nt: TGTGCCAGCAGCGGGGCGGGAGACATAGATACGCAGTATTTT; CDR3aa: CASSGAGDIDTQYF
d_gene: TRBD1; j_gene: TRBJ1-2; abundance: -; v_gene: TRBV5-1; len: 14; CDR3nt: TGCGCCAGCAGGGAACCGGGACAGGGGGTAGGCTACACCTTC; CDR3aa: CASREPGQGVGYTF
d_gene: TRBD2; j_gene: TRBJ2-2; abundance: -; v_gene: TRBV6-2/TRBV6-3; len: 17; CDR3nt: TGTGCCAGCAGTTACTCGCCGCTAGCGGAGAACACCGGGGAGCTGTTTTTT; CDR3aa: CASSYSPLAENTGELFF
d_gene: TRBD1; j_gene: TRBJ2-1; abundance: -; v_gene: TRBV10-3; len: 14; CDR3nt: TGTGCCATCAGTGATAGGGACAGGGGCATCGGGCAGTTCTTC; CDR3aa: CAISDRDRGIGQFF
d_gene: -; j_gene: TRBJ1-3; abundance: -; v_gene: TRBV5-6; len: 14; CDR3nt: TGTGCCAGCAGCTTGTTCGCGGGTTTGAACACCATATATTTT; CDR3aa: CASSLFAGLNTIYF
d_gene: TRBD1; j_gene: TRBJ1-5; abundance: -; v_gene: TRBV19; len: 15; CDR3nt: TGTGCCAGTACCCCGGGGACAGGGTGGGATCAGCCCCAGCATTTT; CDR3aa: CASTPGTGWDQPQHF
d_gene: -; j_gene: TRBJ2-7; abundance: -; v_gene: TRBV7-2; len: 14; CDR3nt: TGTGCCAGCAGCCTACAGGGCTCCTCCTACGAGCAGTACTTC; CDR3aa: CASSLQGSSYEQYF
d_gene: -; j_gene: TRBJ1-5; abundance: -; v_gene: TRBV18; len: 15; CDR3nt: TGTGCCAGCTCACCGAGGAGAGGGAGCAATCAGCCCCAGCATTTT; CDR3aa: CASSPRRGSNQPQHF
d_gene: -; j_gene: TRBJ1-6; abundance: -; v_gene: TRBV9; len: 13; CDR3nt: TGTGCCAGCAGCGTTACAGCTAATTCACCCCTCCACTTT; CDR3aa: CASSVTANSPLHF
d_gene: TRBD2; j_gene: TRBJ2-2; abundance: few; v_gene: TRBV7-9; len: 16; CDR3nt: TGTGCCAGCAGTTCCGGACTAGCGGGAGCGAGCGGGGAGCTGTTTTTT; CDR3aa: CASSSGLAGASGELFF
d_gene: -; j_gene: TRBJ2-5; abundance: -; v_gene: TRBV5-4; len: 16; CDR3nt: TGTGCCAGCAGCTTGGGGGGGGTTGGACACCGAGAGACCCAGTACTTC; CDR3aa: CASSLGGVGHRETQYF
d_gene: -; j_gene: TRBJ1-1; abundance: -; v_gene: TRBV6-2/TRBV6-3; len: 13; CDR3nt: TGTGCCAGCAGCGGACAGATGAACACTGAAGCTTTCTTT; CDR3aa: CASSGQMNTEAFF
d_gene: -; j_gene: TRBJ2-7; abundance: -; v_gene: TRBV27; len: 13; CDR3nt: TGTGCCAGCAGTCTCGACGGAGCCTACGAGCAGTACTTC; CDR3aa: CASSLDGAYEQYF
d_gene: -; j_gene: TRBJ1-1; abundance: -; v_gene: TRBV9; len: 14; CDR3nt: TGTGCCAGCAGCGTAGAACAGGCCCACACTGAAGCTTTCTTT; CDR3aa: CASSVEQAHTEAFF
d_gene: -; j_gene: TRBJ1-1; abundance: -; v_gene: TRBV6-5; len: 11; CDR3nt: TGTGCCACCAGGAGGGCGTCTGAAGCTTTCTTT; CDR3aa: CATRRASEAFF
d_gene: TRBD2; j_gene: TRBJ2-5; abundance: -; v_gene: TRBV5-1; len: 14; CDR3nt: TGCGCCAGCAGCTTCGGGACTAGCGAAGAGACCCAGTACTTC; CDR3aa: CASSFGTSEETQYF
d_gene: -; j_gene: TRBJ1-4; abundance: -; v_gene: TRBV18; len: 15; CDR3nt: TGTGCCAGCTCACCCCGGAACAGCTTGGATGAAAAACTGTTTTTT; CDR3aa: CASSPRNSLDEKLFF
d_gene: -; j_gene: TRBJ1-5; abundance: few; v_gene: TRBV2; len: 13; CDR3nt: TGTGCCAGCAGAGTTACAGGGAATCAGCCCCAGCATTTT; CDR3aa: CASRVTGNQPQHF
d_gene: TRBD1; j_gene: TRBJ2-7; abundance: -; v_gene: TRBV28; len: 15; CDR3nt: TGTGCCAGCATTTCGCCGACAGGGGGAGGCTACGAGCAGTACTTC; CDR3aa: CASISPTGGGYEQYF
d_gene: TRBD1; j_gene: TRBJ1-6; abundance: -; v_gene: TRBV5-1; len: 14; CDR3nt: TGCGCCAGCAGCCCAGGGACAGTTGGGTCACCCCTCCACTTT; CDR3aa: CASSPGTVGSPLHF
d_gene: -; j_gene: TRBJ2-5; abundance: -; v_gene: TRBV9; len: 16; CDR3nt: TGTGCCAGCAGCGTAGGTGGAAAAGGCAGGGGAGAGACCCAGTACTTC; CDR3aa: CASSVGGKGRGETQYF
d_gene: TRBD1; j_gene: TRBJ1-1; abundance: -; v_gene: TRBV5-4; len: 14; CDR3nt: TGTGCCAGCAGCCCTGGGACAGAGAACACTGAAGCTTTCTTT; CDR3aa: CASSPGTENTEAFF
d_gene: -; j_gene: TRBJ2-5; abundance: -; v_gene: TRBV11-2; len: 15; CDR3nt: TGTGCCAGCATTCCGGGAATAAGCGGCCAAGAGACCCAGTACTTC; CDR3aa: CASIPGISGQETQYF
d_gene: TRBD1; j_gene: TRBJ2-3; abundance: -; v_gene: TRBV3-1/TRBV3-2; len: 14; CDR3nt: TGTGCCAGCGGACAGGGGGGGAGGACAGATACGCAGTATTTT; CDR3aa: CASGQGGRTDTQYF
d_gene: TRBD1; j_gene: TRBJ2-7; abundance: -; v_gene: TRBV5-3; len: 15; CDR3nt: TGTGCCAGAAGCGACACGACAGGGGGCGCGGGGGAGCAGTACTTC; CDR3aa: CARSDTTGGAGEQYF
d_gene: TRBD1; j_gene: TRBJ2-5; abundance: -; v_gene: TRBV9; len: 13; CDR3nt: TGTGCCAGCAACCGAGACAGGGGAGAGACCCAGTACTTC; CDR3aa: CASNRDRGETQYF
d_gene: TRBD1; j_gene: TRBJ2-7; abundance: -; v_gene: TRBV2; len: 14; CDR3nt: TGTGCCAGCAGGACACAGGGGTCACCCTACGAGCAGTACTTC; CDR3aa: CASRTQGSPYEQYF
d_gene: -; j_gene: TRBJ2-7; abundance: -; v_gene: TRBV5-1; len: 13; CDR3nt: TGCGCCAGCAGCTTCCCAGGGTCCTACGAGCAGTACTTC; CDR3aa: CASSFPGSYEQYF